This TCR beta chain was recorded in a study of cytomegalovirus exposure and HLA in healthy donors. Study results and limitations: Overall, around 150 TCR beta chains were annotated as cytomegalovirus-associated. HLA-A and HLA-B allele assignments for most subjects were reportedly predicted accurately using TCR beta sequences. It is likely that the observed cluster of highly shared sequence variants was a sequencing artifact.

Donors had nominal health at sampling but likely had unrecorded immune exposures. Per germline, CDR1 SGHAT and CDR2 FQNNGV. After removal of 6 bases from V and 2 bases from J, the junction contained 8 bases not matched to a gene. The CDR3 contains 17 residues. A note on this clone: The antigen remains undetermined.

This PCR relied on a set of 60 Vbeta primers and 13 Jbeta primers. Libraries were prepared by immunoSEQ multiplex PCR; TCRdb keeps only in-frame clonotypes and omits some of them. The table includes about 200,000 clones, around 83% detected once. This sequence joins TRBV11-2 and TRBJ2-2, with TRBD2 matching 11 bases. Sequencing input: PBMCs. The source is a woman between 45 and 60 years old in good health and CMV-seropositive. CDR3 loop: CASRPQLAGDNTGELFF. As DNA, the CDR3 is TGTGCCAGCAGGCCCCAACTAGCGGGGGACAACACCGGGGAGCTGTTTTTT.